The rows below give T cell receptor beta chains drawn from one sample of a study of blood T cell repertoires in COVID-19. Profiling relied on immunoSEQ multiplex PCR, and the TCRdb table lists in-frame clones only, not all of them. The data hold 90,000 to 150,000 clones, with about 86% observed a single time. The material sequenced was peripheral blood. The receptor set was obtained from a woman between 50 and 59 years old with acute or convalescent COVID-19. Both conserved end residues are part of each CDR3. The D gene is left open where the match is weak. The size field is filled for only some rows; it gives once, few, many or a size class.

d_call	v_call	clone_size	j_call	cdr3_length	cdr3_aa	cdr3_nt
TRBD2	TRBV6-2/TRBV6-3	-	TRBJ2-1	15	CASSSLTSGSYEQFF	TGTGCCAGCAGTAGCCTCACTAGCGGGAGTTATGAGCAGTTCTTC
TRBD2	TRBV11-2	-	TRBJ2-1	16	CASSLDEGLAGVEQFF	TGTGCCAGCAGCCTCGATGAGGGACTAGCGGGAGTCGAGCAGTTCTTC
-	TRBV30	-	TRBJ2-2	13	CAWGGTNTGELFF	TGTGCCTGGGGTGGGACAAACACCGGGGAGCTGTTTTTT
-	TRBV15	-	TRBJ2-4	15	CATSGGQFAKNIQYF	TGTGCCACCAGCGGAGGACAGTTCGCCAAAAACATTCAGTACTTC
-	TRBV11-3	few	TRBJ1-2	14	CASSLAGRDYGYTF	TGTGCCAGCAGCTTAGCGGGCAGGGACTATGGCTACACCTTC
-	TRBV10-3	-	TRBJ1-1	14	CAISVSQGRTEAFF	TGTGCCATCAGTGTCTCTCAGGGTCGCACTGAAGCTTTCTTT
TRBD2	TRBV27	-	TRBJ2-6	16	CATMTSGGSGANVLTF	TGTGCCACCATGACTAGCGGGGGTTCTGGGGCCAACGTCCTGACTTTC
-	TRBV3-1/TRBV3-2	-	TRBJ2-1	16	CASSQEPGRSYNEQFF	TGTGCCAGCAGCCAAGAACCAGGGAGGTCCTACAATGAGCAGTTCTTC
TRBD2	TRBV5-4	-	TRBJ2-2	15	CASRPGLADTGELFF	TGTGCCAGCCGCCCGGGACTAGCAGACACCGGGGAGCTGTTTTTT
TRBD2	TRBV7-2	-	TRBJ2-2	19	CASSLVGLAGGTNTGELFF	TGTGCCAGCAGCTTAGTGGGACTAGCGGGGGGGACGAACACCGGGGAGCTGTTTTTT
TRBD1	TRBV5-1	-	TRBJ2-1	17	CASSWPGQGGSYNEQFF	TGCGCCAGCAGCTGGCCGGGACAGGGGGGCTCCTACAATGAGCAGTTCTTC
-	TRBV6-2/TRBV6-3	-	TRBJ2-3	16	CASSYSSVTRRDTQYF	TGTGCCAGCAGTTACTCGTCCGTTACAAGGCGGGATACGCAGTATTTT
-	TRBV2	-	TRBJ1-1	14	CASSSQSGNTEAFF	TGTGCCAGCAGTTCTCAATCAGGGAACACTGAAGCTTTCTTT
-	TRBV19	-	TRBJ2-1	14	CASSPGEGGNEQFF	TGTGCCAGTAGCCCCGGAGAGGGAGGCAATGAGCAGTTCTTC
TRBD1	TRBV20-1	-	TRBJ1-2	15	CSASIRDRGDYGYTF	TGCAGTGCTAGTATCCGGGACAGGGGGGACTATGGCTACACCTTC
-	TRBV6-5	-	TRBJ2-3	12	CASTSRTDTQYF	TGTGCCAGCACTAGTAGGACAGATACGCAGTATTTT
TRBD1	TRBV6-5	-	TRBJ2-4	14	CASKGTGSINIQYF	TGTGCCAGCAAGGGGACAGGGTCGATAAACATTCAGTACTTC
-	TRBV30	-	TRBJ1-1	12	CAWGRENTEAFF	TGTGCCTGGGGACGGGAAAACACTGAAGCTTTCTTT
-	TRBV3-1/TRBV3-2	-	TRBJ1-2	14	CASSHDGANYGYTF	TGTGCCAGCAGCCATGACGGGGCTAACTATGGCTACACCTTC
TRBD1	TRBV15	-	TRBJ1-6	15	CATSREQGIHSPLHF	TGTGCCACCAGCAGAGAACAGGGGATTCATTCACCCCTCCACTTT
-	TRBV2	-	TRBJ1-3	16	CASSSLTGYSGNTIYF	TGTGCCAGCAGTTCCCTTACAGGCTACTCTGGAAACACCATATATTTT
-	TRBV18	-	TRBJ2-5	14	CASSPGTGTETQYF	TGTGCCAGCTCACCGGGAACAGGGACGGAGACCCAGTACTTC
-	TRBV18	once	TRBJ2-2	16	CASSMGHIANTGELFF	TGTGCCAGCTCAATGGGACATATCGCGAACACCGGGGAGCTGTTTTTT
-	TRBV27	-	TRBJ1-2	16	CASSSSSGARNYGYTF	TGTGCCAGCAGTTCTTCCTCAGGGGCCCGCAACTATGGCTACACCTTC
TRBD2	TRBV5-4	-	TRBJ2-1	19	CASSFSPGTSGRVENEQFF	TGTGCCAGCAGCTTCAGTCCCGGGACTAGCGGGAGGGTTGAAAATGAGCAGTTCTTC
TRBD2	TRBV6-2/TRBV6-3	-	TRBJ2-5	17	CASSYGSSGRAQETQYF	TGTGCCAGCAGTTACGGGTCGAGCGGGAGGGCCCAAGAGACCCAGTACTTC
-	TRBV27	once	TRBJ2-2	14	CASRPGRGTGELFF	TGTGCCAGCAGACCGGGACGGGGGACCGGGGAGCTGTTTTTT